The present T cell receptor beta chain was sequenced within a study of blood T cell repertoires in COVID-19. V was pared by 6 bases and J by 0 bases, with 12 bases between. The CDR3 runs 14 residues. CDR1 is SGHRS, CDR2 YFSETQ, per germline. Measured with immunoSEQ multiplex PCR; TCRdb has only the in-frame clones, and not every one. The repertoire includes 150,000 to 200,000 clones, approximately 85% of them detected once, and about an eighth sits in the top ten. This clone was detected only once. The chain carries TRBV5-1 and TRBJ1-2; D perhaps matches TRBD1 (5 bases). Sequencing was carried out using PBMCs or T cells enriched from blood (not recorded which). The TCR originated in a man between 35 and 55 years old who had recovered from COVID-19. The CDR3 reads CASTKGSTNYGYTF. The CDR3 DNA follows: TGCGCCAGCACCAAGGGGTCGACTAACTATGGCTACACCTTC. Full variable domain (missing parts from reference TRBV5-1 and TRBJ1-2): KAGVTQTPRYLIKTRGQQVTLSCSPISGHRSVSWYQQTPGQGLQFLFEYFSETQRNKGNFPGRFSGRQFSNSRSEMNVSTLELGDSALYLCASTKGSTNYGYTFGSGTRLTVV.